Each of the 21 T cell receptor beta chains below was sequenced from the same sample in a study of blood T cells in healthy people across ages. Primed by a sample-barcoded 5' primer and a J-beta primer mix, a second PCR proceeded for about 7 to 11 cycles. One entry per CDR3 protein, called by TCRdb with MiXCR from the 5' RACE reads. The sample includes 1.5 million to 2 million distinct CDR3 sequences, about 50% of them seen just once. Sequencing was carried out using blood. The origin of the receptors is a woman between 40 and 55 years old in good health.

V gene TRBV7-9 combines with J gene TRBJ1-2; D not resolved. Germline V gives CDR1 SEHNR, CDR2 FQNEAQ (reference sequence). This CDR3 has 15 residues. Trimming removed 1 base from V and 1 base from J, with 10 bases in between. The CDR3 loop reads CASSLGPQSNYGYTF. DNA for the CDR3: TGTGCCAGCAGCTTAGGCCCACAGAGTAACTATGGCTACACCTTC.

The rearrangement links TRBV28 to TRBJ2-4; 9 bases align to TRBD1. Germline lookup yields CDR1 MDHEN and CDR2 SYDVKM. V shed 5 bases, J shed 3 bases, and the junction held 11 bases outside the gene matches. The CDR3 covers 17 residues. The CDR3 loop is CASSVPRDRVGKNIQYF. Here the CDR3 DNA reads TGTGCCAGCAGTGTCCCCCGGGACAGGGTGGGCAAAAACATTCAGTACTTC. Together with reference TRBV28 and TRBJ2-4, the CDR3 gives the full variable domain: DVKVTQSSRYLVKRTGEKVFLECVQDMDHENMFWYRQDPGLGLRLIYFSYDVKMKEKGDIPEGYSVSREKKERFSLILESASTNQTSMYLCASSVPRDRVGKNIQYFGAGTRLSVL.

The chain recombines TRBV20-1 with TRBJ2-7, with 10 bases matching TRBD1. After removal of 3 bases from V and 3 bases from J, the junction contained 5 bases not matched to a gene. Germline values: CDR1 DFQATT, CDR2 SNEGSKA (reference sequence). CDR3 length: 14 residues. The CDR3 loop is CSASPGTGVYEQYF. The CDR3 DNA reads as TGCAGTGCTAGCCCGGGGACAGGGGTCTACGAGCAGTACTTC.

The chain carries TRBV7-9 and TRBJ1-4; 7 bases are shared with TRBD1. CDR1 is SEHNR and CDR2 is FQNEAQ in the germline V gene (reference sequence). J was trimmed by 5 bases and V by 4 bases; bases with no gene match: 4. The CDR3 runs to 14 residues. CDR3 in DNA: TGTGCCAGCAGCTCGGCGACAGGGAATGAAAAACTGTTTTTT. Its protein is CASSSATGNEKLFF. Full variable domain (rest looked up from reference TRBV7-9 and TRBJ1-4): DTGVSQNPRHKITKRGQNVTFRCDPISEHNRLYWYRQTLGQGPEFLTYFQNEAQLEKSRLLSDRFSAERPKGSFSTLEIQRTEQGDSAMYLCASSSATGNEKLFFGSGTQLSVL.

This chain links TRBV14 with TRBJ2-3, with TRBD2 matching 11 bases. The CDR3 contains 16 residues. Germline V gene sequence: CDR1 SGHDN, CDR2 FVKESK. V trimming: 1 base; J trimming: 9 bases; junction bases outside the gene matches: 9. The CDR3 here is CASSQGTSGSVLTQYF. The CDR3 region has the DNA TGTGCCAGCAGCCAAGGGACTAGCGGGTCCGTCCTCACGCAGTATTTT.

This clonotype appeared a few times. This rearrangement joins TRBV20-1 to TRBJ2-1, with D perhaps matching TRBD2 (5 bases). Germline CDR1 reads DFQATT; CDR2 reads SNEGSKA (reference sequence). The CDR3 extends over 14 amino acids. V gave up 4 bases and J gave up 4 bases, with 14 bases separating them. CDR3 bases: TGCAGTGCTAAGATTGGCGGGTCATACAATGAGCAGTTCTTC. It translates to CSAKIGGSYNEQFF.

The chain uses TRBV7-8 and TRBJ1-5, with 8 bases identical to TRBD1. CDR1 is SGHVS, CDR2 FQNEAQ, per germline. CDR3 size: 16 residues. V was pared by 0 bases and J by 7 bases, with 8 bases of the junction left unmatched. CDR3 in DNA: TGTGCCAGCAGCTTAGCGGGCAGGGGGCTAGAACAGCCCCAGCATTTT. It yields the protein CASSLAGRGLEQPQHF.

There are a few counts of this clonotype. The chain links TRBV12-3 or TRBV12-4 to TRBJ2-5; D call uncertain. Trimming took off 3 bases at V and 3 bases at J, with 11 bases between the two ends. This CDR3 is built from 14 residues. The CDR3 sequence: CASSFRFQEETQYF. As DNA, the CDR3 is TGTGCCAGCAGTTTTAGGTTTCAGGAAGAGACCCAGTACTTC.

The J gene is TRBJ2-1, the V gene TRBV4-1, with TRBD2 matching 9 bases. Per germline, CDR1 MGHRA and CDR2 YSYEKL. This CDR3 is built from 17 residues. J lost 8 bases, V lost 4 bases, and 15 bases had no gene match. CDR3 in amino acids: CASSPEAQRGVFDEQFF. CDR3 coding DNA: TGCGCCAGCAGCCCAGAGGCCCAGCGGGGGGTCTTTGATGAGCAGTTCTTC.

The chain is built from TRBV20-1 and TRBJ2-1; 7 nucleotides align to TRBD1. The CDR3 extends over 13 amino acids. CDR1 is DFQATT and CDR2 is SNEGSKA in the germline V gene (reference sequence). CDR3 protein: CTQRGRADNEQFF. The CDR3 bases are TGCACCCAAAGGGGGCGAGCCGACAATGAGCAGTTCTTC.

Only a few counts were recorded for this clonotype. J is TRBJ1-4 and V is TRBV6-5; D is undetermined. In germline, CDR1 is MNHEY, CDR2 SVGAGI. The CDR3 is made up of 14 amino acids. With 6 bases removed from V and 8 bases from J, the gap between germline ends came to 16 bases. CDR3 bases: TGTGCCAGCAGCATGAAGAGGGTCGGGGAAAAACTGTTTTTT. Protein: CASSMKRVGEKLFF.

The chain combines TRBV5-5 with TRBJ1-2; D uncertain. This CDR3 has 14 amino acids. Germline CDR1 and CDR2: SGHKS and YYEKEE (reference sequence). The V gene lost 4 bases and the J gene lost 2 bases, with 12 bases spanning the gap. The CDR3 DNA follows: TGTGCCAGCAGCCGCAGAGCCCTCAACTATGGCTACACCTTC. Its translation is CASSRRALNYGYTF.

This chain joins TRBV6-2 or TRBV6-3 and TRBJ2-1, with TRBD1 matching 9 bases. Trimming removed 1 base from V and 4 bases from J; junction bases left unmatched: 2. The germline gives CDR1 MNHEY, CDR2 SVGEGT. CDR3 length: 15 amino acids. Here the CDR3 DNA reads TGTGCCAGCAGTTACTTGGACAGGGGTTACAATGAGCAGTTCTTC. Its protein is CASSYLDRGYNEQFF.

This clonotype has only a few counts. CDR3 loop: CASSSGGGWLRGYTF. The CDR3 coding sequence is TGTGCCAGCAGCTCCGGAGGGGGCTGGCTTCGGGGCTACACCTTC. The chain uses TRBV7-2 and TRBJ1-2; 7 positions match TRBD1. Germline V gene sequence: CDR1 SGHTA, CDR2 FQGNSA. Unmatched junction bases numbered 13, after V lost 4 bases and J lost 8 bases. There are 15 residues in the CDR3.

The chain recombines TRBV27 with TRBJ1-2, with 8 bases fitting TRBD1. CDR3 length: 15 amino acids. Germline CDR1 and CDR2: MNHEY and SMNVEV (reference sequence). J was trimmed by 4 bases and V by 5 bases; bases with no gene match: 9. DNA of the CDR3: TGTGCCAGCAGTACAGAGCGAACAGGGGGCTATGGCTACACCTTC. Translated, it gives CASSTERTGGYGYTF.

Notes on this clonotype: A read error may explain this, as a much larger clone is one base away. The genes are TRBV4-3 and TRBJ1-4; D is unresolved. CDR3 length equals 15 residues. V was clipped by 4 bases and J by 2 bases, with 11 bases between them. CDR1 is LGHNA, CDR2 YSLEER, per germline. The CDR3 DNA reads as TGCGCCAGCAGCCTGGACGGATTGACTAATGAAAAACTGTTTTTT. It encodes CASSLDGLTNEKLFF.

V gene TRBV28 combines with J gene TRBJ2-1; no clear D gene. Germline CDR1 MDHEN, CDR2 SYDVKM. V shed 2 bases and J shed 2 bases, with 10 bases lying between them. This CDR3 spans 15 amino acids. The CDR3 loop reads CASSLPQKPYNEQFF. The CDR3 DNA reads as TGTGCCAGCAGTTTACCACAGAAACCCTACAATGAGCAGTTCTTC.

This sequence joins TRBV6-1 and TRBJ1-5; tentatively, D is TRBD1 (5 bases). Germline V gene lookup returns CDR1 MNHNS and CDR2 SASEGT. The CDR3 consists of 16 residues. V was trimmed by 7 bases and J by 0 bases, leaving 16 bases between them. As DNA, the CDR3 is TGTGCCAGCACCTACTGGGGGGATAATAGCAATCAGCCCCAGCATTTT. It encodes CASTYWGDNSNQPQHF.

There are a few counts of this clonotype. V usage is TRBV4-3 and J usage is TRBJ2-7; the D gene is possibly TRBD2 (5 bases). The CDR3 runs to 15 residues. V was shortened by 0 bases and J by 5 bases, with 14 bases between the two germline ends. Germline V gene sequence: CDR1 LGHNA, CDR2 YSLEER. DNA of the CDR3: TGCGCCAGCAGCCAAGATTCGGAGATGGGAGACGAGCAGTACTTC. Translating it yields CASSQDSEMGDEQYF.

This clonotype has only a few counts. This rearrangement joins TRBV28 to TRBJ2-7; D gene unclear. CDR3 length equals 16 residues. Trimming took off 4 bases at V and 2 bases at J, with 18 bases between the two ends. Germline assignment: CDR1 MDHEN and CDR2 SYDVKM. CDR3 sequence (DNA): TGTGCCAGCAGTTCGTCGAGCCGCTGGGTTACCTACGAGCAGTACTTC. Translated: CASSSSSRWVTYEQYF.

V gene TRBV10-3 combines with J gene TRBJ2-6, with D possibly being TRBD2 (6 bases). Germline CDR1 reads ENHRY; CDR2 reads SYGVKD. The V end was cut by 5 bases, the J end by 0 bases, with 23 bases between. The CDR3 is 20 residues long. For the CDR3, the DNA is TGTGCCATCAGTCCCAGTCCGGGAGCCAATGGCCCCTCTGGGGCCAACGTCCTGACTTTC. Encoded protein: CAISPSPGANGPSGANVLTF.